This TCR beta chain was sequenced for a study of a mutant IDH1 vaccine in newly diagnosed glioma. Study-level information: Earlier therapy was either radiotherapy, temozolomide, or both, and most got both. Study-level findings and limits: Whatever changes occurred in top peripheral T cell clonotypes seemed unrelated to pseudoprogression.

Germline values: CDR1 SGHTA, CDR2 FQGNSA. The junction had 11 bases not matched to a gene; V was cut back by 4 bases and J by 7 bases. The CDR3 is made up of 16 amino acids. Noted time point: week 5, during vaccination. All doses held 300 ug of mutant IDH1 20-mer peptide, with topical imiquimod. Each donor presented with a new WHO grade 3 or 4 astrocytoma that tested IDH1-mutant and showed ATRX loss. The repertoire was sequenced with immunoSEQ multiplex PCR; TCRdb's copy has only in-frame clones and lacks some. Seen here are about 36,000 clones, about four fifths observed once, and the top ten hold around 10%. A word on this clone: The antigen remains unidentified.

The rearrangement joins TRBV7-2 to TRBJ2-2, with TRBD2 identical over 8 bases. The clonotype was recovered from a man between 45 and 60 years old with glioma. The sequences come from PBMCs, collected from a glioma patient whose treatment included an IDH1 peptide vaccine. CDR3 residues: CASSSQPSGSSGELFF. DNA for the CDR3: TGTGCCAGCAGCTCCCAGCCTAGCGGGTCGAGCGGGGAGCTGTTTTTT.